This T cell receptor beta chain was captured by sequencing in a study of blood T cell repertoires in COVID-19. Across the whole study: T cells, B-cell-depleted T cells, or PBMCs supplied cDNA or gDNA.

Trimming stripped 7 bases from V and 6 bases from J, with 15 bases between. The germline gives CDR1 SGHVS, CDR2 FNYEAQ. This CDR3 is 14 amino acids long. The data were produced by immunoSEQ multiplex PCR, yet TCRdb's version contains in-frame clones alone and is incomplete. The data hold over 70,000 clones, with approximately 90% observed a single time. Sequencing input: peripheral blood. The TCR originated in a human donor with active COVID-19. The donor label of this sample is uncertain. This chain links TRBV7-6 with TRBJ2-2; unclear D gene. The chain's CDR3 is CASKLRLDPGELFF. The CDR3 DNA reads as TGTGCCAGCAAGCTTAGGCTAGACCCCGGGGAGCTGTTTTTT.